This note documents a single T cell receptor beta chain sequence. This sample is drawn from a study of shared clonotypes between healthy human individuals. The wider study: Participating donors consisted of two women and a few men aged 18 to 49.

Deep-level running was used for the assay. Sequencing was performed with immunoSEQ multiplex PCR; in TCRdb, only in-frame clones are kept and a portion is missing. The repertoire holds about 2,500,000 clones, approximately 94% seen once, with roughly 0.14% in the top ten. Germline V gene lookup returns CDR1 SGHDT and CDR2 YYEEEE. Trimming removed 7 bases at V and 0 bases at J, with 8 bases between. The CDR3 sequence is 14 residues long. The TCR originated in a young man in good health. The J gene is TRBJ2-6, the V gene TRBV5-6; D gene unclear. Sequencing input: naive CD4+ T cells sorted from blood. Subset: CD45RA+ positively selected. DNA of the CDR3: TGTGCCAGCCATCCGAGCTCTGGGGCCAACGTCCTGACTTTC. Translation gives CASHPSSGANVLTF.